This is a list of T cell receptor beta chains from one sample in a study of cytomegalovirus exposure and HLA in healthy donors. Data came from immunoSEQ multiplex PCR; TCRdb stores just in-frame clones and leaves some out. This table holds roughly 63,000 clones, approximately 71% found once. The sample comprised PBMCs. The receptor set was obtained from a man in his forties or fifties in good health and CMV-seropositive. CDR3s include the opening cysteine and the closing phenylalanine or tryptophan.

>15|TRBV7-2
CASSPDRARGNTIYF
>14|TRBV11-2
CASSLGQPNTEAFF
>15|TRBV27
CASSFARGGADTQYF
>14|TRBV6-1
CASSLTGVSYEQYF
>14|TRBV9
CASSVVGNPDTQYF
>13|TRBV6-5
CASGQRLQETQYF
>17|TRBV19
CASSHRGGGGGNNEQYF
>15|TRBV7-8
CASSFGTAPTYEQYF
>15|TRBV6-5
CASSYSTSGGAGQYF
>15|TRBV7-2
CASSLAASGPYEQYF
>16|TRBV5-1
CASSLELAGVTGELFF
>14|TRBV5-1
CASSIYQTGTEAFF
>14|TRBV7-3
CASSPGDREETQYF
>15|TRBV29-1
CSVRLAGANTGELFF
>14|TRBV5-4
CASSPVPGWGEQYF
>14|TRBV9
CASSVGAGANVLTF
>13|TRBV10-1
CASSEAPDTEAFF
>14|TRBV2
CASKRDRGTETQYF
>12|TRBV2
CASRRGQAADTF
>15|TRBV27
CASSLVGWGLYEQYF
>16|TRBV5-6
CASSSVAGVNTGELFF
>15|TRBV15
CATSRAPGVGTEAFF
>15|TRBV4-1
CASSLAGGFTGELFF
>13|TRBV27
CASRGQYNSPLHF
>13|TRBV28
CASSLSANYGYTF
>14|TRBV29-1
CSVEGNRGRETQYF